This T cell receptor (beta chain) was identified in a study of T cells in Graves' hyperthyroidism and ophthalmopathy. A remark on this clonotype: A much larger clone differs by one base, so this may be a read error.

Germline V gene sequence: CDR1 SNHLY, CDR2 FYNNEI. CDR3 length: 10 amino acids. The germline V and J ends were trimmed by 8 bases and 7 bases, with 8 bases remaining between them. There were TCR beta CDR3 regions amplified from RNA transcripts. When the TCR CDR3 underwent first-round RT-PCR, the HTBI primer set was used. TCRdb independently ran MiXCR on the multiplex PCR reads; one entry per CDR3 protein. The table includes 750,000 to 950,000 distinct CDR3 sequences, 35% to 40% detected once. Uncontrolled infection, other autoimmune disease, pregnancy or lactation excluded patients. This chain uses TRBV2 with TRBJ1-1; D perhaps matches TRBD1 (6 bases). The TCR originated in a man aged 18 to 35 with Graves' hyperthyroidism. Sequencing input: blood. CDR3 in DNA: TGTGCCAGCGCGGACAGTGAAGCTTTCTTT. This sequence encodes CASADSEAFF. Together with reference TRBV2 and TRBJ1-1, the CDR3 gives the full variable domain: EPEVTQTPSHQVTQMGQEVILRCVPISNHLYFYWYRQILGQKVEFLVSFYNNEISEKSEIFDDQFSVERPDGSNFTLKIRSTKLEDSAMYFCASADSEAFFGQGTRLTVV.